This TCR beta chain came from a study of shared clonotypes between healthy human individuals (TCRdb year 2020). As for the study more broadly: The cohort comprised a couple of women and a few men aged 18 to 49 years. For each donor, CD4 naive and CD4 memory were each run on three plates, CD8 naive on two plates, and CD8 memory on one plate. Blood TCR repertoires of four to six healthy adults were deeply sequenced to estimate repertoire size and the extent of clonotype sharing between individuals. Different laboratories and diverse techniques were used to prepare libraries and sequence TCR repertoires, to increase sequencing depth and limit assay-specific biases. Per donor, leukapheresis produced somewhere between about 0.94 and 9.5 billion PBMCs. General conclusions and limits of the study: Sampling was restricted to blood, and TCR repertoires in tissue are likely to differ from TCR repertoires in blood. Even with the large sequencing depth, rarefaction of the sorted-subset datasets indicated that sequencing was incomplete. Because the study included a small number of donors, the genetic and exposure-history diversity represented was limited. Sharing across several donors was observed for about 5% of naive CD4, 3% to 4% of naive CD8, about 2.3% of memory CD4, and around 0.44% of memory CD8 clonotypes. Naive subsets generally had larger estimated clonotype richness than memory subsets did. Compared with non-shared clonotypes, clonotypes shared by all four sorted-subset donors had higher generation probabilities. Pairwise subsampling led to the expectation that sequencing depth would affect the degree of clonotype sharing among donors.

CD8 naive samples were obtained by positive selection for CCR7 among CD45RO-negative cells, yielding a CD45RA+CCR7+ population from which TemRA cells were excluded. Donors were healthy HIV-negative adults with no recently reported acute infections or vaccinations. Every donor was a Caucasian adult residing in Nashville, Tennessee, USA. Blood was obtained by leukapheresis, after which PBMCs were separated by Ficoll-Histopaque density gradient centrifugation and cryopreserved in liquid nitrogen vapor phase. Analytical flow cytometry was used to check the purity and quantity of every magnetically sorted T cell population. Genomic DNA was isolated from every sorted fraction and measured by UV absorbance on a Nanodrop 2000c. The germline V gene specifies MDHEN as CDR1 and SYDVKM as CDR2. Unmatched junction bases come to 8, with V trimmed by 6 bases and J by 4 bases. The CDR3 holds 14 amino acids from the cysteine to the phenylalanine. The entry retains the CDR3 DNA only, 42 bases that are in frame from base 1.

TCR CDR3 regions were amplified from genomic DNA by multiplex PCR using the deep immunoSEQ assay. For each cell subset, the extracted genomic DNA was distributed evenly across all wells of several immunoSEQ 96-well plates, and each plate served as one replicate. For sorted subsets, roughly 0.2 ug genomic DNA, equal to tens of thousands of T cell genomes, was loaded into each replicate PCR. Purified libraries were quantified with a Qubit 3.0 fluorometer, sized on a Bioanalyzer 2100, and re-quantified with the KAPA Library Quantification kit. Every immunoSEQ 96-well plate was sequenced on a separate single-read 150-cycle Illumina NextSeq 550 flow cell. The study's processing was this. The immunoSEQ output contained only junctional sequences without quality scores, so filtering could not match that applied to full-length reads. Sequences were annotated with PyIR, a Python wrapper for IgBLAST v1.9, and V/J genes and CDR3 were assigned using IMGT germline references. Any read was removed if the V/J assignment was weak (E-value above 1e-6), the CDR3 was missing, or the read contained stop codons, out-of-frame junctions, or ambiguous translated residues. V3J clonotypes were defined as sequences sharing the same inferred V gene, J gene, and CDR3 amino acid sequence. To compute the percentage overlap between repertoires, the number of shared unique clonotypes was divided by the size of the smaller repertoire. Richness of each repertoire was evaluated using RTK rarefaction, the Chao1 estimator, and Recon v2.1 estimates of unobserved clonotypes. Generation probabilities for all TCRbeta clonotypes obtained by the gDNA method from four donors were computed using OLGA. TCRdb holds this immuneACCESS table with in-frame rearrangements only. Some clones are missing; in checked studies, unresolved V genes explain under half, and the rest has no known cause. That table gives V, J and clone size, and the DNA gave D and trimming. The sample profile shows nearly 2 million clones; about 94% of them were found once. The leading ten clones occupy 1.2% of the sample.

To note about this clone: What antigen it recognizes has not been identified. The sample holds no much larger clone one base away, and base qualities are not on file.

What was sequenced was naive CD8+ T cells sorted from blood. The sample's cell subset or site label, in plain terms: CD45RA+CCR7+. This TCR was sampled from a man aged 18 to 30 in good health. The V and J genes are TRBV28 and TRBJ1-1, with TRBD1 matching 7 junction bases. The DNA sequence is given as TGTGCCAGCAGACGACAGGGTCTACGCACTGAAGCTTTCTTT. Translated, it gives CASRRQGLRTEAFF. Joined to the reference TRBV28 and TRBJ1-1 proteins, this CDR3 gives the full variable domain: DVKVTQSSRYLVKRTGEKVFLECVQDMDHENMFWYRQDPGLGLRLIYFSYDVKMKEKGDIPEGYSVSREKKERFSLILESASTNQTSMYLCASRRQGLRTEAFFGQGTRLTVV.